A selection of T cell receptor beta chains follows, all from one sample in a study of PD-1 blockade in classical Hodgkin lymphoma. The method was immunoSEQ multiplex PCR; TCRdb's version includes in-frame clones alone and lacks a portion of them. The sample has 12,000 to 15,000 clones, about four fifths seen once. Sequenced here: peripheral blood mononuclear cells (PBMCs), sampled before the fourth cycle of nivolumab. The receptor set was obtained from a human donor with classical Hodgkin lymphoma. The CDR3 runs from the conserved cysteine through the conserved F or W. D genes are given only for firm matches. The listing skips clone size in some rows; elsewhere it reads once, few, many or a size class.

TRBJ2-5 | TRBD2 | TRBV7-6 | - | TGTGCCAGCAGCTTAGCGGGCCCGGCGGGACTAGCGGAAGAGACCCAGTACTTC | CASSLAGPAGLAEETQYF
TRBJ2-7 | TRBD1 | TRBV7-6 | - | TGTGCCAGCAGCTCCCCGGGACAGGGCCTCCACGAGCAGTACTTC | CASSSPGQGLHEQYF
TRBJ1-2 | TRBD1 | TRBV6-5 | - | TGTGCCAGCAGGCCAGCCGCCGGGACAGGCTATGGCTACACCTTC | CASRPAAGTGYGYTF
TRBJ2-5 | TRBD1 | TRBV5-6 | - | TGTGCCAGCAGCTTTGGGACAGGGGGCAGTAGGGAGACCCAGTACTTC | CASSFGTGGSRETQYF
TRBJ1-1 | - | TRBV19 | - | TGTGCCAGTATCCCAAAGAATAAGACTGAAGCTTTCTTT | CASIPKNKTEAFF
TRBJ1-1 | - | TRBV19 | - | TGTGCCAGTTCGGAGGAGATGAATGAAGCTTTCTTT | CASSEEMNEAFF
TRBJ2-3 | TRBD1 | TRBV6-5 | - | TGTGCCAGCAGTTATAGGGACAGGGATACGCAGTATTTT | CASSYRDRDTQYF
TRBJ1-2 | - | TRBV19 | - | TGTGCCAGTAGTATAGAAGTTAGAGGGACGGTCTATGGCTACACCTTC | CASSIEVRGTVYGYTF
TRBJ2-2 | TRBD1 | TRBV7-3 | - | TGTGCCAGCAGCGCACAGGGGGTTAGGAACACCGGGGAGCTGTTTTTT | CASSAQGVRNTGELFF
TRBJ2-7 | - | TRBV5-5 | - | TGTGCCAGCAGCTTAGGATCTATGGAGGGCAGCGAGCAGTACTTC | CASSLGSMEGSEQYF
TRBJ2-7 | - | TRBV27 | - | TGTGCCAGCAGGGCGGACAGAGCCTCCTACGAGCAGTACTTC | CASRADRASYEQYF
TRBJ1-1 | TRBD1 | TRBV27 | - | TGTGCCAGCAGTCCCGGGACAGCTAAGAACACTGAAGCTTTCTTT | CASSPGTAKNTEAFF
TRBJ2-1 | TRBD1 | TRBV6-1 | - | TGTGCCAGCAGTGCGAACAGGGGGCTTTACGAGCAGTTCTTC | CASSANRGLYEQFF
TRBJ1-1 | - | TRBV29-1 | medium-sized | TGCAGCGTGGGGGCCCAACGGGCTTTCTTT | CSVGAQRAFF
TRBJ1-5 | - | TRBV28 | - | TGTGCCAGCAGCTTTCAAGGGTTCCCCCAGCATTTT | CASSFQGFPQHF
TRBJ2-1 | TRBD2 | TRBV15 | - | TGTGCCACCAGCAGTGGGACTAGCGGAAACAATGAGCAGTTCTTC | CATSSGTSGNNEQFF
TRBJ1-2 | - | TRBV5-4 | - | TGTGCCAGCCTTTACATCGCAGGAAAGACCTATGGCTACACCTTC | CASLYIAGKTYGYTF
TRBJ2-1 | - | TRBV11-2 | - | TGTGCCAGCAGCCAAAGCGTCGCATACAATGAGCAGTTCTTC | CASSQSVAYNEQFF
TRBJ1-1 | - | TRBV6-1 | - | TGTGCCAGCAGTGAGTTGGCAGGACGGAGCACTGAAGCTTTCTTT | CASSELAGRSTEAFF
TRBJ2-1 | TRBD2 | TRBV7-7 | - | TGTGCCAGCAGCCAGGGACTAGCGGGGAGCGATGAGCAGTTCTTC | CASSQGLAGSDEQFF
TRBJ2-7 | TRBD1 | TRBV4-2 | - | TGTGCCAGCAGCCAAGATATCGGGACAGGGGGCTACGAGCAGTACTTC | CASSQDIGTGGYEQYF
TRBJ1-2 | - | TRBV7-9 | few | TGTGCCAGCAGCTTAGTCGGGGGTGAAGGCTACACCTTC | CASSLVGGEGYTF